In its sample, the clone carrying this T cell receptor beta chain was seen a few times. The antigen is undetermined. A junction end diverges from the germline sequence, so it may reflect a read error. This sample stems from a study of cytomegalovirus exposure and HLA in healthy donors. Study results and caveats: Earlier findings revealed that most TCR beta V segments proved productive either about 87% or about 30% of the time. TCR beta sequences numbering roughly 16,000 were associated with HLA alleles at 0.05 false discovery rate in a later analysis. A likely sequencing artifact accounted for one observed cluster of highly shared sequence variants. A later analysis found most CMV-associated TCR beta chains apparently HLA-restricted.

Both 60 Vbeta primers and 13 Jbeta primers went into the PCR. The data were produced by immunoSEQ multiplex PCR, yet TCRdb's version contains in-frame clones alone and is incomplete. The sample consists of about 61,000 clones, over 70% of them appearing once. The CDR3 runs to 17 residues. Germline CDR1 LGHNA, CDR2 YSLEER. The chain uses TRBV4-3 and TRBJ2-3; D not resolved. Material: PBMCs. This TCR came from a man aged 50 or older in good health and CMV-seropositive. Here the CDR3 DNA reads TGCGCCAGCAGCCAAGATATGATTGTAGTCATCTACCATGAGCCGTTCTTC. This codes for CASSQDMIVVIYHEPFF.